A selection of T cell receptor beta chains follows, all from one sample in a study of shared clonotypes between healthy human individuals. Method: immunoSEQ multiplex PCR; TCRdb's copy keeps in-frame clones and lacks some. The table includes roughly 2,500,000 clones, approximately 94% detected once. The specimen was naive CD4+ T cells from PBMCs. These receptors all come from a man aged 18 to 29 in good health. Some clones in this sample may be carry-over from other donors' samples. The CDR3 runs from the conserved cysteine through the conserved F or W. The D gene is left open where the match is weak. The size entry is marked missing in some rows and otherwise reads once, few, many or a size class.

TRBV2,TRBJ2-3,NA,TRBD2,CASRTSPWVTDTQYF,TGTGCCAGTAGGACTAGCCCATGGGTCACAGATACGCAGTATTTT
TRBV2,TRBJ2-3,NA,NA,CASSGLQGNTQYF,TGTGCCAGCAGTGGCTTACAGGGAAATACGCAGTATTTT
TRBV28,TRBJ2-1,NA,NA,CASSFWREKMYNEQFF,TGTGCCAGCAGTTTTTGGCGGGAAAAGATGTACAATGAGCAGTTCTTC
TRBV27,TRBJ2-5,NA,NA,CASSYDSTGRGETQYF,TGTGCCAGCAGTTACGACTCGACAGGGCGGGGAGAGACCCAGTACTTC
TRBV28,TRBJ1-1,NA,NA,CASSFSPGSGATEAFF,TGTGCCAGCAGTTTCAGTCCGGGGAGCGGGGCCACTGAAGCTTTCTTT
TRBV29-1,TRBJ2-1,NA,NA,CSVGHLFSYNEQFF,TGCAGCGTCGGACACCTCTTCTCCTACAATGAGCAGTTCTTC
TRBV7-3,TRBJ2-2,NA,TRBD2,CASSLMGTRNTGELFF,TGTGCCAGCAGCTTAATGGGGACTAGAAACACCGGGGAGCTGTTTTTT
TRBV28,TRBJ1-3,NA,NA,CASSLSGRPSSGNTIYF,TGTGCCAGCAGTTTATCCGGCAGACCCAGCTCTGGAAACACCATATATTTT
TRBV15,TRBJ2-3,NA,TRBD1,CATSRGFGQGATDTQYF,TGTGCCACCAGCAGAGGATTCGGACAGGGGGCAACAGATACGCAGTATTTT
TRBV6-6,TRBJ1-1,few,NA,CASSYEGGDTEAFF,TGTGCCAGCAGTTACGAGGGAGGGGACACTGAAGCTTTCTTT
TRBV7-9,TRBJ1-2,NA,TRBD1,CASSGQGIGYTF,TGTGCCAGCAGCGGACAGGGGATAGGCTACACCTTC
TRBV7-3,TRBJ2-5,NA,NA,CASSLWAVQETQYF,TGTGCCAGCAGCTTATGGGCGGTTCAAGAGACCCAGTACTTC
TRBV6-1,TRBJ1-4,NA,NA,CASSEFGATSEKLFF,TGTGCCAGCAGTGAATTCGGGGCTACTTCGGAAAAACTGTTTTTT
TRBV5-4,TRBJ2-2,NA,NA,CASSNGVRNTGELFF,TGTGCCAGCAGCAACGGTGTCCGGAACACCGGGGAGCTGTTTTTT
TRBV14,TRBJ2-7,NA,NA,CASSQDVKRYEQYF,TGTGCCAGCAGCCAAGATGTAAAACGCTACGAGCAGTACTTC
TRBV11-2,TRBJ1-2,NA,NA,CASSSTRPNYGYTF,TGTGCCAGCAGCTCGACCCGGCCTAACTATGGCTACACCTTC
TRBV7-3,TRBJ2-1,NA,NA,CASSLNVNEQFF,TGTGCCAGCAGCTTAAATGTCAATGAGCAGTTCTTC
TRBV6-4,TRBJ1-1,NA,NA,CASSERSNTEAFF,TGTGCCAGCAGTGAAAGGTCGAACACTGAAGCTTTCTTT
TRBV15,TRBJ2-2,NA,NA,CATSRDIRGGSTGELFF,TGTGCCACCAGCAGAGATATCCGGGGCGGCAGCACCGGGGAGCTGTTTTTT
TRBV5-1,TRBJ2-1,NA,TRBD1,CASSLARQGYGEQFF,TGCGCCAGCAGCTTGGCCCGACAGGGGTACGGTGAGCAGTTCTTC
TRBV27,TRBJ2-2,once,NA,CASSPPLNTGELFF,TGTGCCAGCAGCCCCCCTTTGAACACCGGGGAGCTGTTTTTT
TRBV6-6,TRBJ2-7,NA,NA,CASSPRSGEQYF,TGTGCCAGCAGCCCCCGCAGTGGCGAGCAGTACTTC
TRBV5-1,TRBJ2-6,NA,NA,CASSLGDSGANVLTF,TGCGCCAGCAGCTTAGGGGACTCTGGGGCCAACGTCCTGACTTTC
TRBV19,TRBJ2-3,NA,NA,CASSSTVGDPDTQYF,TGTGCCAGTAGTTCCACCGTAGGGGACCCAGATACGCAGTATTTT
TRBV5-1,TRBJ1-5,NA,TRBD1,CASSPGQGINQPQHF,TGCGCCAGCAGCCCCGGACAGGGGATCAATCAGCCCCAGCATTTT
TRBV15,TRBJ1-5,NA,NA,CATSRERGANQPQHF,TGTGCCACCAGCAGAGAGAGGGGGGCTAATCAGCCCCAGCATTTT
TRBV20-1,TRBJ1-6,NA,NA,CSARGGSPLHF,TGCAGTGCTAGAGGCGGATCACCCCTCCACTTT
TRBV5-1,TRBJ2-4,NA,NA,CASSLQGADIQYF,TGCGCCAGCAGCCTACAGGGTGCGGACATTCAGTACTTC